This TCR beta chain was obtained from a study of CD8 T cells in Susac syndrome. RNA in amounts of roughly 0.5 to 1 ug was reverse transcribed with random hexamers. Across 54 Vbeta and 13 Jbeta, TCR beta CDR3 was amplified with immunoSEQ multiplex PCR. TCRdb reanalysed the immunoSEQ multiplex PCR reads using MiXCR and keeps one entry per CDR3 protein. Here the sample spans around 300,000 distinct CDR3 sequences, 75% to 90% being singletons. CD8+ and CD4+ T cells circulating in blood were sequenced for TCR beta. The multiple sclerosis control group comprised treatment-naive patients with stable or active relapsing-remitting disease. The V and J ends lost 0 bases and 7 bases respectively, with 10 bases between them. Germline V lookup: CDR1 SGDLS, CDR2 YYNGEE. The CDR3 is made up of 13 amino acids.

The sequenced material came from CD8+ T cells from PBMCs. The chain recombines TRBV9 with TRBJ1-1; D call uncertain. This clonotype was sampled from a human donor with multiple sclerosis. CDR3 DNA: TGTGCCAGCAGCGTAGGGGCAGCCGATGAAGCTTTCTTT. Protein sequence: CASSVGAADEAFF.